The 20 T cell receptor beta chains below come from one sample, sequenced in a study of OX40 agonist ivuxolimab in advanced cancers. Measured with immunoSEQ multiplex PCR; TCRdb has only the in-frame clones, and not every one. The sample includes approximately 94,000 clones, 92% seen only once; the top ten take around 3.4%. The source material was CD4+ or CD8+ T cells sorted from blood, sampled in a trial of the OX40 agonist ivuxolimab. The receptors were gathered from an adult with an advanced solid tumor such as melanoma, head and neck, liver or kidney cancer.

The chain joins TRBV4-1 to TRBJ1-2; 8 nucleotides align to TRBD1. CDR3 size: 13 residues. With 6 bases clipped from V and 6 bases from J, the junction kept 6 bases outside the gene matches. Germline CDR1 MGHRA, CDR2 YSYEKL. CDR3 sequence reads: CASSFQGANGYTF. The CDR3 coding sequence is TGCGCCAGCAGTTTCCAGGGGGCGAATGGCTACACCTTC.

The V and J genes are TRBV10-3 and TRBJ1-2; D may be TRBD1 (6 bases). The CDR3 length is 13 residues. Germline V lookup: CDR1 ENHRY, CDR2 SYGVKD. V shed 8 bases and J shed 3 bases, with 13 bases lying between them. The CDR3 sequence: CAIGPAGDYGYTF. The CDR3, as DNA: TGTGCCATCGGGCCGGCAGGGGACTATGGCTACACCTTC.

This clone came up a few times. V gene TRBV5-4 combines with J gene TRBJ1-2; D unclear. Germline loops: CDR1 SGHNT, CDR2 YYREEE (reference sequence). The CDR3 runs 13 residues. V was pared by 4 bases and J by 5 bases, with 12 bases between. The CDR3 spells CASSPDLNYGYTF. DNA of the CDR3: TGTGCCAGCAGCCCGGACCTGAATTATGGCTACACCTTC.

The chain has TRBV6-5 and TRBJ2-1; D unresolved. V was pared by 4 bases and J by 2 bases, with 9 bases between. Germline V gene data show CDR1 as MNHEY and CDR2 as SVGAGI. The CDR3 covers 14 residues. The CDR3 DNA reads as TGTGCCAGCAGTTTTAACAGCCCCTACAATGAGCAGTTCTTC. Protein: CASSFNSPYNEQFF.

The genes are TRBV15 and TRBJ2-7; 12 bases map to TRBD2. The CDR3 has 17 residues. From germline, CDR1 is LNHNV and CDR2 YYDKDF (reference sequence). V lost 0 bases to trimming and J lost 2 bases; unmatched junction nucleotides: 5. CDR3 DNA sequence: TGTGCCACCAGCAGAGATTCCGGACTAGCGGGAACCTACGAGCAGTACTTC. As protein: CATSRDSGLAGTYEQYF.

This chain connects TRBV13 to TRBJ2-3; tentatively, D is TRBD1 (5 bases). The V gene's germline CDR1 is PRHDT and CDR2 FYEKMQ (reference sequence). V lost 1 base and J 2 bases, leaving 13 bases between the germline ends. This CDR3 has 16 amino acids. The CDR3: CASSLVGRGSTDTQYF. CDR3 DNA: TGTGCCAGCAGCTTAGTTGGTAGGGGATCCACAGATACGCAGTATTTT.

The V gene is TRBV9, the J gene TRBJ2-1, with D unresolved. This CDR3 contains 12 residues. Looked up from germline, CDR1 is SGDLS and CDR2 is YYNGEE. V lost 3 bases and J lost 5, with 6 bases in between. For the CDR3, the DNA is TGTGCCAGCAGCGACTTTAACAATGAGCAGTTCTTC. As protein: CASSDFNNEQFF.

The table lists this clone with a count of one. V gene TRBV27 combines with J gene TRBJ2-2; D is possibly TRBD1 or TRBD2 (5 bases each). The length of the CDR3 is 15 residues. Germline V gene sequence: CDR1 MNHEY, CDR2 SMNVEV (reference sequence). V shed 7 bases and J shed 4 bases, with 16 bases lying between them. Here the CDR3 reads CASTEGTGGTGELFF. CDR3 nucleotides: TGTGCCAGCACTGAGGGGACGGGCGGCACCGGGGAGCTGTTTTTT.

The chain uses TRBV6-1 and TRBJ2-7; D perhaps matches TRBD2 (6 bases). The V end lost 3 bases, the J end lost 0 bases, and 12 bases lay between the germline ends. Per the germline V gene, CDR1 is MNHNS and CDR2 is SASEGT. This CDR3 contains 15 residues. The CDR3 protein is CASSDRDFSSYEQYF. In nucleotides, the CDR3 is TGTGCCAGCAGTGACCGGGACTTTAGCTCCTACGAGCAGTACTTC.

The V gene is TRBV7-5, the J gene TRBJ1-5; the table's D gene call, TRBD1, was not cross checked with the DNA. TRBV7-5 is designated a pseudogene. The CDR3 is made up of 16 amino acids. The CDR3 reads CARSLVLGGRWQPQHF. The CDR3 region has the DNA TGTGCCAGAAGCTTAGTTCTAGGGGGCAGGTGGCAGCCCCAGCATTTT.

This clone was detected only once. DNA of the CDR3: TGTGCCAGCTCAGCCAGCGGGAGTGGAACCTACAATGAGCAGTTCTTC. Residues: CASSASGSGTYNEQFF. The V and J genes are TRBV18 and TRBJ2-1; 8 bases match TRBD2. Germline CDR1 is KGHSH and CDR2 is LQKENI. This CDR3 region has 16 residues. With 5 bases clipped from V and 2 bases from J, the junction kept 8 bases outside the gene matches.

The gene calls are TRBV7-9 and TRBJ2-3; a possible D gene is TRBD2 (6 bases). Germline V gene lookup returns CDR1 SEHNR and CDR2 FQNEAQ (reference sequence). The CDR3 has 16 residues. V lost 0 bases to trimming and J lost 0 bases, with 10 bases between them. This CDR3 reads CASSLALGTSTDTQYF. The CDR3 region has the DNA TGTGCCAGCAGCTTAGCGCTCGGGACTAGCACAGATACGCAGTATTTT.

The rearrangement joins TRBV27 to TRBJ2-7; D perhaps matches TRBD1 (6 bases). The V gene's germline CDR1 is MNHEY and CDR2 SMNVEV (reference sequence). Trimming left V 6 bases short and J 3 bases short, with 6 bases between. This CDR3 is 11 amino acids long. The CDR3 reads CASRQGYEQYF. The CDR3 DNA follows: TGTGCCAGCAGACAGGGCTACGAGCAGTACTTC.

The chain employs TRBV4-1 and TRBJ2-7, with no clear D. Trimming took off 2 bases at V and 0 bases at J, with 11 bases between the two ends. The CDR3 length is 15 residues. Germline CDR1 MGHRA, CDR2 YSYEKL. For the CDR3, the DNA is TGCGCCAGCAGCCAATTCGCAGGTCTCTCCTACGAGCAGTACTTC. Protein: CASSQFAGLSYEQYF.

Written as DNA, the CDR3 is TGTGCCAGCAGTTGGGGTATCCCCTACGAGCAGTACTTC. Protein product: CASSWGIPYEQYF. This sequence joins TRBV27 and TRBJ2-7, with unresolved D. Germline V CDR1 and CDR2: MNHEY, SMNVEV (reference sequence). The CDR3 loop spans 13 amino acids. V lost 4 bases and J lost 2, with 9 bases in between.

The chain recombines TRBV23-1 with TRBJ1-3; D might be TRBD1 (6 bases). TRBV23-1 is an ORF; its function is uncertain. Trimming took 3 bases from V and 2 from J, leaving 11 bases between them. The CDR3 extends over 15 amino acids. DNA for the CDR3: TGCGCCAGCAGTCAGCAGGGGACGACTGGAAACACCATATATTTT. Encoded protein: CASSQQGTTGNTIYF.

A single count supports this clone. This sequence joins TRBV12-5 and TRBJ1-5; TRBD1 aligns across 10 bases. The germline V gene has CDR1 LGHNT and CDR2 FRNRAP. The trim removed 0 bases at V and 5 bases at J, leaving 1 base unmatched. The CDR3 is 15 residues long. CDR3 nucleotides: TGTGCTAGTGGTTTGGTCGGGACAGGGGATCAGCCCCAGCATTTT. Translating it yields CASGLVGTGDQPQHF.

The chain joins TRBV10-3 to TRBJ2-3, with 7 bases lining up with TRBD1. V was pared by 4 bases and J by 2 bases, with 6 bases of the junction left unmatched. The germline V gene encodes CDR1 ENHRY and CDR2 SYGVKD. The length of the CDR3 is 15 residues. This chain's CDR3 is CAISGGQRVTDTQYF. The CDR3 region has the DNA TGTGCCATCAGTGGGGGACAGAGGGTCACAGATACGCAGTATTTT.

The CDR3: CASRELAGVSYEQYF. The CDR3 DNA follows: TGTGCCAGCAGAGAACTAGCGGGAGTGTCCTACGAGCAGTACTTC. V is TRBV2 and J is TRBJ2-7, with 11 bases aligning to TRBD2. Germline V gene sequence: CDR1 SNHLY, CDR2 FYNNEI. CDR3 length: 15 residues. After removal of 6 bases from V and 1 base from J, the junction contained 5 bases not matched to a gene.

V gene TRBV10-3 combines with J gene TRBJ1-1, with unresolved D. The CDR3 covers 11 residues. Trimming took off 3 bases at V and 7 bases at J, with 6 bases between the two ends. The germline gives CDR1 ENHRY, CDR2 SYGVKD. The CDR3 sequence is CAISEGGEAFF. CDR3 coding DNA: TGTGCCATCAGTGAAGGCGGTGAAGCTTTCTTT.